The 22 T cell receptor beta chains presented below share a single source sample, sequenced in a study of regulatory T cells in long-lasting Graves disease. Time point noted: newly diagnosed GD, antithyroid drugs for less than 3 months. Isolated PBMC RNA provided the starting material for the TCR library. For TCR beta, libraries came from iRepertoire HTBI primers and Arm-PCR of CDR3 regions. TCRdb ran MiXCR on the multiplex PCR reads and lists one entry per CDR3 protein. The data contain roughly 430,000 distinct CDR3 sequences, less than 20% of them seen just once; the ten biggest clones take up around 11%. The sample also formed part of further work on T cells in Graves' hyperthyroidism and ophthalmopathy.

The sequenced sample was peripheral blood mononuclear cells (PBMCs), obtained at new diagnosis, from a patient treated with antithyroid drugs. Receptor source: a woman in her twenties or thirties with Graves disease.

This clonotype was seen ten or more times. V gene TRBV7-9 combines with J gene TRBJ1-5; 7 bases are a match to TRBD1. V was clipped by 1 base and J by 0 bases; unmatched bases: 0. Germline CDR1 is SEHNR and CDR2 is FQNEAQ (reference sequence). This CDR3 region has 15 residues. Here the CDR3 DNA reads TGTGCCAGCAGCTTAGGGGACAGTAGCAATCAGCCCCAGCATTTT. Its protein product is CASSLGDSSNQPQHF. Variable domain in full (rest from reference TRBV7-9 and TRBJ1-5): DTGVSQNPRHKITKRGQNVTFRCDPISEHNRLYWYRQTLGQGPEFLTYFQNEAQLEKSRLLSDRFSAERPKGSFSTLEIQRTEQGDSAMYLCASSLGDSSNQPQHFGDGTRLSIL.

This clonotype was counted many times. J is TRBJ1-5 and V is TRBV12-3 or TRBV12-4, with D perhaps matching TRBD1 (6 bases). Trimming pared 6 bases from V and 7 bases from J, leaving 13 bases between. The CDR3 spans 13 residues. The CDR3 nucleotides are TGTGCCAGCAGGGACAGCTTCATGCAGCCCCAGCATTTT. The encoded protein is CASRDSFMQPQHF.

In its sample, this clonotype was seen many times. This rearrangement joins TRBV28 to TRBJ2-7; 9 bases map to TRBD2. CDR1 MDHEN and CDR2 SYDVKM come from the germline V gene. CDR3 length: 16 residues. After removal of 4 bases from V and 3 bases from J, the junction contained 10 bases not matched to a gene. The CDR3 DNA reads as TGTGCCAGCAGTTCCCCTCGCGGGAGGGCCGTCTACGAGCAGTACTTC. Translated, it gives CASSSPRGRAVYEQYF.

At least ten counts were recorded for this clonotype. This chain links TRBV28 with TRBJ2-7, with TRBD1 matching over 8 bases. The CDR3 sequence is 13 residues long. Germline lookup yields CDR1 MDHEN and CDR2 SYDVKM. V was clipped by 5 bases and J by 7 bases; unmatched bases: 7. CDR3 in amino acids: CASSKPDRVEQYF. Here the CDR3 DNA reads TGTGCCAGCAGTAAGCCGGACAGGGTTGAGCAGTACTTC.

The chain is built from TRBV28 and TRBJ2-7; 8 nucleotides line up with TRBD1. CDR3 length: 14 amino acids. CDR1 and CDR2 from the germline V gene are MDHEN and SYDVKM. V dropped 7 bases and J dropped 3; count of bases not matched to a gene: 8. CDR3 protein: CASTTQQGGYEQYF. In DNA form, the CDR3 reads TGTGCCAGCACAACTCAACAGGGGGGCTACGAGCAGTACTTC.

At least ten counts were recorded for this clonotype. CDR3 coding DNA: TGCAGCGTTGCTCAGGAATGGGGCAGCACCGGGGAGCTGTTTTTT. It codes for CSVAQEWGSTGELFF. This rearrangement joins TRBV29-1 to TRBJ2-2; the D gene is possibly TRBD1 (5 bases). Deletions cut 4 bases from V and 4 bases from J, with 16 bases between. The CDR3 runs 15 residues. Germline V CDR1 and CDR2: SQVTM, ANQGSEA.

This clonotype came up many times. The rearrangement links TRBV28 to TRBJ2-3, with D uncertain. Trimming took off 7 bases at V and 0 bases at J, with 8 bases between the two ends. The CDR3 consists of 13 residues. The germline gives CDR1 MDHEN, CDR2 SYDVKM. The CDR3, as DNA: TGTGCCAGCAAACGCAGTAGCACAGATACGCAGTATTTT. Translating it yields CASKRSSTDTQYF.

This clonotype was picked up many times. The V call is TRBV10-3, the J call TRBJ2-5, with D maybe TRBD1 (5 bases). This CDR3 spans 14 amino acids. Germline values: CDR1 ENHRY, CDR2 SYGVKD. Trimming shortened V by 4 bases and J by 7 bases, and 16 bases separated the two germline ends. CDR3 residues: CAISVGQSEGTQYF. The CDR3 nucleotides read TGTGCCATCAGTGTGGGGCAGTCTGAAGGGACCCAGTACTTC.

This clonotype has a handful of counts. The chain carries TRBV4-2 and TRBJ2-1; 10 nucleotides align to TRBD2. Germline V lookup: CDR1 LGHNA, CDR2 YNFKEQ. With V trimmed by 0 bases and J by 3 bases, 8 bases remained unmatched. There are 18 residues in the CDR3. CDR3 loop: CASSQEGRTSGFYNEQFF. Here the CDR3 DNA reads TGTGCCAGCAGCCAAGAAGGTCGGACTAGCGGATTCTACAATGAGCAGTTCTTC.

This clonotype has a single count. The chain combines TRBV4-1 with TRBJ2-4; the match to TRBD1 covers 8 bases. The CDR3 has 17 amino acids. V was clipped by 1 base and J by 2 bases; unmatched bases: 7. CDR1 is MGHRA and CDR2 is YSYEKL in the germline V gene. Here the CDR3 reads CASSQGRQGITKNIQYF. For the CDR3, the DNA is TGCGCCAGCAGCCAAGGGAGACAGGGGATAACCAAAAACATTCAGTACTTC.

This clonotype was counted ten times or more. The rearrangement uses TRBV5-1 and TRBJ2-4, with a weak D call TRBD2 (5 bases). The CDR3 loop spans 14 amino acids. The V end lost 0 bases, the J end lost 1 base, and 5 bases lay between the germline ends. CDR1 is SGHRS and CDR2 is YFSETQ in the germline V gene. CDR3 coding DNA: TGCGCCAGCAGCTTGGGGGAGGCCAAAAACATTCAGTACTTC. This codes for CASSLGEAKNIQYF.

There are many counts of this clonotype. The rearrangement links TRBV5-1 to TRBJ2-2; 8 positions agree with TRBD1. The germline V gene has CDR1 SGHRS and CDR2 YFSETQ. There are 16 residues in the CDR3. Trimming cost V 4 bases and J 4 bases; bases outside gene matches: 9. In DNA, the CDR3 is TGCGCCAGCAGCAAGGCTCAGGGGGCAGGCACCGGGGAGCTGTTTTTT. It is translated as CASSKAQGAGTGELFF. The full variable domain, with the rest looked up from reference TRBV5-1 and TRBJ2-2, is KAGVTQTPRYLIKTRGQQVTLSCSPISGHRSVSWYQQTPGQGLQFLFEYFSETQRNKGNFPGRFSGRQFSNSRSEMNVSTLELGDSALYLCASSKAQGAGTGELFFGEGSRLTVL.

To note about this clonotype: A much larger clone lies one base from this, so it may be a read error. J is TRBJ1-1 and V is TRBV4-1; D may be TRBD1 (5 bases). There are 16 residues in the CDR3. Germline-derived CDR1 and CDR2 are MGHRA and YSYEKL. Trimming took 0 bases from V and 1 from J, leaving 12 bases between them. Here the CDR3 reads CASSQDGGTGNTEAFF. The CDR3 DNA reads TGCGCCAGCAGCCAAGATGGAGGTACAGGGAACACTGAAGCTTTCTTT.

As for this clonotype: Just one base apart from a much larger clone, this may be a read error. The chain combines TRBV13 with TRBJ2-2; D not resolved. CDR1 and CDR2 (germline): PRHDT, FYEKMQ (reference sequence). The CDR3 loop spans 12 amino acids. The CDR3 is CACSPWDGELFF. Here the CDR3 DNA reads TGTGCCTGCAGCCCCTGGGACGGGGAGCTGTTTTTT.

This clonotype was observed a single time. The V call is TRBV7-9, the J call TRBJ1-1, with TRBD1 matching 7 bases. The CDR3 spans 16 residues. The V and J ends lost 5 bases and 5 bases, in that order; junction bases with no gene match: 14. Germline CDR1 SEHNR, CDR2 FQNEAQ (reference sequence). CDR3 nucleotides: TGTGCCAGCAGCCAACCGACAGGGAGCTTGGGAACTGAAGCTTTCTTT. Translation gives CASSQPTGSLGTEAFF.

This clonotype was seen only a few times. The V and J genes are TRBV10-1 and TRBJ2-2; D unclear. Germline CDR1 reads WNHNN; CDR2 reads SYGVQD (reference sequence). Trimming left V 6 bases short and J 3 bases short, with 8 bases between. The CDR3 runs 13 residues. CDR3 loop: CASRGLDTGELFF. CDR3 nucleotides: TGCGCCAGCAGGGGCCTAGACACCGGGGAGCTGTTTTTT.

Here the CDR3 DNA reads TGTGCCAGCAGTGAGGCGACGGCTGACTATGGCTACACCTTC. Its translation: CASSEATADYGYTF. The rearrangement joins TRBV6-1 to TRBJ1-2; D is undetermined. CDR3 length: 14 residues. The germline gives CDR1 MNHNS, CDR2 SASEGT. Trimming cost V 3 bases and J 3 bases, with 11 bases left between them.

V gene TRBV11-2 combines with J gene TRBJ2-7; D possibly corresponds to TRBD1 (7 bases). Trimming pared 0 bases from V and 3 bases from J, leaving 12 bases between. The V gene's germline CDR1 is SGHAT and CDR2 FQNNGV. CDR3 length: 15 residues. The CDR3 DNA is TGTGCCAGCAGCTTAGAGGCAGGGGGGATCTACGAGCAGTACTTC. This translates into CASSLEAGGIYEQYF.

CDR3 in amino acids: CASQRKRQGNYGYTF. The CDR3 DNA reads TGTGCCAGCCAAAGGAAACGACAGGGCAACTATGGCTACACCTTC. The rearrangement uses TRBV6-1 and TRBJ1-2; 7 nucleotides match TRBD1. Germline V lookup: CDR1 MNHNS, CDR2 SASEGT. The CDR3 extends over 15 amino acids. V was pared by 8 bases and J by 2 bases, with 11 bases of the junction left unmatched.

This clonotype was seen many times. V usage is TRBV30 and J usage is TRBJ1-1, with D perhaps matching TRBD1 (5 bases). This CDR3 region has 13 residues. Germline CDR1 GTSNPN, CDR2 SVGIG (reference sequence). V was clipped by 0 bases and J by 8 bases, with 13 bases between them. CDR3 sequence: CAWSVGQGLEAFF. Here the CDR3 DNA reads TGTGCCTGGAGTGTGGGGCAGGGATTGGAAGCTTTCTTT.

This clonotype has ten or more counts. The chain recombines TRBV5-1 with TRBJ2-1, with D possibly being TRBD2 (6 bases). This CDR3 comprises 15 residues. V was clipped by 6 bases and J by 7 bases, with 20 bases between them. Looked up from germline, CDR1 is SGHRS and CDR2 is YFSETQ. As DNA, the CDR3 is TGCGCCAGCAACCCCAATGGCGGGGCAAAAAATGAGCAGTTCTTC. It is translated as CASNPNGGAKNEQFF.

CDR3 nucleotides: TGTGCCAGCAGCTACGGACAGGGGGAGAGTAATGAGCAGTTCTTC. Translation: CASSYGQGESNEQFF. V is TRBV9 and J is TRBJ2-1; TRBD1 aligns across 10 bases. V shed 4 bases and J 7 bases; nucleotides not matched to a gene: 8. The CDR3 consists of 15 residues. CDR1 and CDR2 (germline): SGDLS, YYNGEE. Using reference TRBV9 and TRBJ2-1 for the parts outside the CDR3, the full variable domain is DSGVTQTPKHLITATGQRVTLRCSPRSGDLSVYWYQQSLDQGLQFLIQYYNGEERAKGNILERFSAQQFPDLHSELNLSSLELGDSALYFCASSYGQGESNEQFFGPGTRLTVL.